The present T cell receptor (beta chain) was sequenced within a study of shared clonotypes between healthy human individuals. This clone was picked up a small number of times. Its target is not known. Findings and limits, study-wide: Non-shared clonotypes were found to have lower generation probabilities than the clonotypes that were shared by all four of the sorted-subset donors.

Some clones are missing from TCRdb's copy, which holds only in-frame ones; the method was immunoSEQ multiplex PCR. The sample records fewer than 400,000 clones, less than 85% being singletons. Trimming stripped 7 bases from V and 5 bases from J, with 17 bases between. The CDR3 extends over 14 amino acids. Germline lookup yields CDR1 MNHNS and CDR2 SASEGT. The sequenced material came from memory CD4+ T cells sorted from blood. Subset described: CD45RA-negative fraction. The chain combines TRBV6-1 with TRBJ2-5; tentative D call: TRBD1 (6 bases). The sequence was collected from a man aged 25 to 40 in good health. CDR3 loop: CASTLDRSRETQYF. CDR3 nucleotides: TGTGCCAGCACCCTAGACAGGTCTAGGGAGACCCAGTACTTC.